This TCR beta chain was recorded in a study of monozygotic twins with inflammatory bowel disease. Study conclusions and caveats: Limited statistical power may explain no repertoire similarity difference between concordant and discordant twins. IBD patients had lower TCRbeta diversity (inverse Simpson) than healthy co-twins.

As to this clonotype: What it binds is unknown.

Germline CDR1 reads MNHEY; CDR2 reads SVGEGT. This CDR3 is 14 amino acids long. Added by template switching were UMIs that each held a 6-nucleotide sample barcode. One entry per CDR3 protein, without DNA, is what TCRdb gives after re-calling the 5' RACE reads. The sample totals 300,000 to 450,000 distinct CDR3 sequences. Collection of a 2.5 ml blood sample took place per donor. The sample consisted of blood. The rearrangement links TRBV6-2 or TRBV6-3 to TRBJ2-3; TCRdb outputs TRBD1, but without DNA this stays unchecked. The sequence was collected from a human donor with ulcerative colitis or Crohn's disease, or a healthy co-twin of an affected twin (not recorded which). The CDR3 region is CASSYAGGTDTQYF.